The source of this T cell receptor beta chain is a study of blood T cell repertoires in COVID-19. About the study: The study drew acute and convalescent COVID-19 samples from the United States, Italy and Spain. PBMCs, B-cell-depleted T cells, or T cells provided the cDNA or gDNA that made up the material.

Per germline, CDR1 SGHRS and CDR2 YFSETQ. V trimming: 4 bases; J trimming: 5 bases; junction bases outside the gene matches: 11. The CDR3 runs 16 residues. The method was immunoSEQ multiplex PCR; TCRdb's version includes in-frame clones alone and lacks a portion of them. The sample holds 340,000 or so clones, around four fifths seen once. Sequencing used peripheral blood. The receptor was isolated from a young man with active or convalescent COVID-19. The chain couples TRBV5-1 to TRBJ2-5, with 10 nucleotides matching TRBD2. DNA of the CDR3: TGCGCCAGCAGCGCCAAGGAGCTAGCGGGAGTGGAGACCCAGTACTTC. This sequence encodes CASSAKELAGVETQYF.